These 17 T cell receptor beta chains originate from one sample sequenced in a study of T cell changes during pregnancy in multiple sclerosis. Produced via immunoSEQ multiplex PCR; TCRdb's table is partial and in-frame only. This sample has about 40,000 clones, with more than 85% found just once. The material was CD4+ T cells from peripheral blood mononuclear cells, obtained in the third trimester of pregnancy. The receptors originated from a female donor with multiple sclerosis, enrolled in a pregnancy study.

This chain joins TRBV5-1 and TRBJ1-2; TRBD1 agrees at 7 bases. Germline V gene data show CDR1 as SGHRS and CDR2 as YFSETQ. V shed 4 bases and J 4 bases; nucleotides not matched to a gene: 13. The CDR3 totals 16 residues. The DNA for the CDR3 is TGCGCCAGCAGCCCCCCTCGACAGGGACAAGTCTATGGCTACACCTTC. As protein: CASSPPRQGQVYGYTF.

V is TRBV7-8 and J is TRBJ1-2; TRBD1 aligns across 8 bases. Trimming removed 5 bases from V and 4 bases from J; junction bases left unmatched: 9. The CDR3 runs to 15 residues. Germline loops: CDR1 SGHVS, CDR2 FQNEAQ. Here the CDR3 reads CASSETDRGGYGYTF. CDR3 DNA: TGTGCCAGCAGCGAAACAGACAGGGGCGGCTATGGCTACACCTTC. Full variable domain (outside the CDR3, taken from reference TRBV7-8 and TRBJ1-2): GAGVSQSPRYKVAKRGQDVALRCDPISGHVSLFWYQQALGQGPEFLTYFQNEAQLDKSGLPSDRFFAERPEGSVSTLKIQRTQQEDSAVYLCASSETDRGGYGYTFGSGTRLTVV.

The chain carries TRBV19 and TRBJ2-2, with 8 bases fitting TRBD1. The V segment lost 6 bases and the J segment 7 bases; nucleotides outside the gene matches: 7. The CDR3 covers 14 residues. Germline V gives CDR1 LNHDA, CDR2 SQIVND (reference sequence). CDR3 in DNA: TGTGCCAGTAGCTTGACAGGGGCCGGCGGGGAGCTGTTTTTT. Translated, it gives CASSLTGAGGELFF.

Notes on this clone: A junction end diverges from the germline sequence, so it may reflect a read error. Other DNA sequences of this sample code for an identical CDR3. The rearrangement uses TRBV18 and TRBJ2-6; D gene unclear. The V gene's germline CDR1 is KGHSH and CDR2 LQKENI. This CDR3 region has 16 residues. The CDR3 spells CASSPQDRSGANVLTF. The CDR3 DNA reads as TGCGCCAGCTCACCTCAGGATCGCTCTGGGGCCAACGTCCTGACTTTC. Variable domain in full (rest from reference TRBV18 and TRBJ2-6): NAGVMQNPRHLVRRRGQEARLRCSPMKGHSHVYWYRQLPEEGLKFMVYLQKENIIDESGMPKERFSAEFPKEGPSILRIQQVVRGDSAAYFCASSPQDRSGANVLTFGAGSRLTVL.

This chain links TRBV11-2 with TRBJ2-7, with TRBD2 identical over 7 bases. This CDR3 contains 13 residues. Germline V gene sequence: CDR1 SGHAT, CDR2 FQNNGV. V lost 1 base to trimming and J lost 3 bases; unmatched junction nucleotides: 0. CDR3 amino acids: CASSLGGGYEQYF. DNA for the CDR3: TGTGCCAGCAGCTTAGGGGGGGGCTACGAGCAGTACTTC.

The chain couples TRBV18 to TRBJ2-2; D is undetermined. V lost 6 bases and J 3 bases, leaving 5 bases between the germline ends. Germline assignment: CDR1 KGHSH and CDR2 LQKENI. The CDR3 sequence is 12 residues long. The CDR3 DNA is TGTGCCAGCTCTCCTTACACCGGGGAGCTGTTTTTT. Translated, it gives CASSPYTGELFF.

The J gene is TRBJ2-5, the V gene TRBV15, with TRBD2 as a possible D gene (6 bases). The CDR3 has 15 amino acids. The germline V gene encodes CDR1 LNHNV and CDR2 YYDKDF (reference sequence). Deletions cut 6 bases from V and 4 bases from J, with 18 bases between. CDR3: CATRSARFGGETQYF. CDR3 in DNA: TGTGCCACCAGGTCGGCGCGCTTCGGGGGAGAGACCCAGTACTTC. Together with reference TRBV15 and TRBJ2-5, the CDR3 gives the full variable domain: DAMVIQNPRYQVTQFGKPVTLSCSQTLNHNVMYWYQQKSSQAPKLLFHYYDKDFNNEADTPDNFQSRRPNTSFCFLDIRSPGLGDTAMYLCATRSARFGGETQYFGPGTRLLVL.

The rearrangement uses TRBV19 and TRBJ2-1, with 8 bases aligning to TRBD2. The CDR3 spans 18 residues. V was pared by 4 bases and J by 3 bases, with 14 bases of the junction left unmatched. The germline gives CDR1 LNHDA, CDR2 SQIVND (reference sequence). In nucleotides, the CDR3 is TGTGCCAGTAGTACTTGGGGGGGGGATACTAGCGGCTACAATGAGCAGTTCTTC. It encodes CASSTWGGDTSGYNEQFF.

The chain couples TRBV15 to TRBJ1-3, with 7 positions matching TRBD1. This CDR3 region has 15 residues. After removal of 4 bases from V and 4 bases from J, the junction contained 7 bases not matched to a gene. CDR1 and CDR2 from the germline V gene are LNHNV and YYDKDF (reference sequence). For the CDR3, the DNA is TGTGCCACCAGCAAGGAGGGGGCAGCAGGAAACACCATATATTTT. Its protein product is CATSKEGAAGNTIYF.

The J gene is TRBJ2-1, the V gene TRBV19; weak D call: TRBD2 (5 bases). Germline V CDR1 and CDR2: LNHDA, SQIVND (reference sequence). V was cut by 5 bases and J by 0 bases, with 8 bases left in between. The CDR3 covers 14 residues. CDR3 protein: CASSAGLSYNEQFF. The CDR3 DNA sequence: TGTGCCAGTAGTGCAGGACTCTCCTACAATGAGCAGTTCTTC. The full variable domain, completed using reference TRBV19 and TRBJ2-1, is DGGITQSPKYLFRKEGQNVTLSCEQNLNHDAMYWYRQDPGQGLRLIYYSQIVNDFQKGDIAEGYSVSREKKESFPLTVTSAQKNPTAFYLCASSAGLSYNEQFFGPGTRLTVL.

The rearrangement joins TRBV10-3 to TRBJ2-6; possible D gene TRBD1, 5 bases. The ends were cut back, 5 bases at V and 0 bases at J, with 8 bases in the middle. The CDR3 spans 15 residues. The germline gives CDR1 ENHRY, CDR2 SYGVKD. The CDR3 nucleotides are TGTGCCATCAGTCCGGACACCTCTGGGGCCAACGTCCTGACTTTC. Its translation is CAISPDTSGANVLTF.

The CDR3 loop reads CASSSNSRSVLFF. The CDR3 DNA reads as TGTGCCAGCAGCTCAAATTCCCGATCGGTGCTGTTTTTT. The rearrangement uses TRBV14 and TRBJ2-2; D is unresolved. CDR1 is SGHDN, CDR2 FVKESK, per germline. CDR3 length: 13 amino acids. V lost 5 bases and J lost 13, with 17 bases in between.

This chain links TRBV19 with TRBJ1-1; D is unclear. Trimming cost V 5 bases and J 4 bases, with 14 bases left between them. Germline values: CDR1 LNHDA, CDR2 SQIVND (reference sequence). The CDR3 loop spans 14 amino acids. Here the CDR3 DNA reads TGTGCCAGTAGTGAGCCGGGTTGGAGCACTGAAGCTTTCTTT. As protein: CASSEPGWSTEAFF.

This clone was counted a single time. The rearrangement links TRBV19 to TRBJ1-5; 7 nucleotides align to TRBD1. The CDR3 is made up of 13 amino acids. Germline trimming cut 6 bases from V and 6 bases from J; bases unmatched to any gene: 5. Germline assignment: CDR1 LNHDA and CDR2 SQIVND (reference sequence). The CDR3 spells CASSDRAGQPQHF. The DNA of the CDR3 is TGTGCCAGTAGCGACAGGGCGGGTCAGCCCCAGCATTTT.

The chain employs TRBV28 and TRBJ2-7, with 14 positions matching TRBD2. The CDR3 is 17 amino acids. Per germline, CDR1 MDHEN and CDR2 SYDVKM. V trimming: 3 bases; J trimming: 6 bases; junction bases outside the gene matches: 10. CDR3 sequence: CASSLPFWTSGGPEQYF. As DNA, the CDR3 is TGTGCCAGCAGTTTGCCCTTTTGGACTAGCGGGGGGCCCGAGCAGTACTTC.

The chain links TRBV5-1 to TRBJ1-1, with D possibly matching TRBD1 (6 bases). Germline V CDR1 and CDR2: SGHRS, YFSETQ. The CDR3 contains 15 residues. Trimming pared 0 bases from V and 4 bases from J, leaving 13 bases between. This CDR3 is CASSLVGGAGTEAFF. In DNA, the CDR3 is TGCGCCAGCAGCTTGGTGGGGGGGGCTGGCACTGAAGCTTTCTTT. The variable domain in full, completed from reference TRBV5-1 and TRBJ1-1, reads KAGVTQTPRYLIKTRGQQVTLSCSPISGHRSVSWYQQTPGQGLQFLFEYFSETQRNKGNFPGRFSGRQFSNSRSEMNVSTLELGDSALYLCASSLVGGAGTEAFFGQGTRLTVV.

The CDR3 here is CASRSRGLGTDTQYF. CDR3 DNA: TGTGCCAGCAGATCCAGGGGGCTCGGCACAGATACGCAGTATTTT. The V and J genes are TRBV2 and TRBJ2-3; 8 positions agree with TRBD1. The CDR3 runs to 15 residues. Per the germline V gene, CDR1 is SNHLY and CDR2 is FYNNEI. After removal of 6 bases from V and 1 base from J, the junction contained 6 bases not matched to a gene.